The rows below give T cell receptor beta chains drawn from one sample of a study of cytomegalovirus exposure and HLA in healthy donors. Method: immunoSEQ multiplex PCR; TCRdb's copy keeps in-frame clones and lacks some. Counted here are about 130,000 clones, roughly 79% occurring once; the ten biggest clones make up around 3.2%. What was sequenced was PBMCs. These TCRs come from a man aged 25-45 years in good health and CMV-seronegative. CDR3s include the opening cysteine and the closing phenylalanine or tryptophan. A D gene is named only where the DNA matches it firmly. A clone size is listed for some rows: how often the clone was seen (once, few, many), or a class if it is expanded.

clone_size: .
j_call: TRBJ1-4
d_call: .
v_call: TRBV5-6
cdr3_nt: TGTGCCAGCAGCGTCCGGACTGAAGTCCGGGAAAAACTGTTTTTT
cdr3_aa: CASSVRTEVREKLFF

clone_size: .
j_call: TRBJ2-1
d_call: .
v_call: TRBV2
cdr3_nt: TGTGCCAGCAGGGACACCTCCTACAATGAGCAGTTCTTC
cdr3_aa: CASRDTSYNEQFF

clone_size: .
j_call: TRBJ1-1
d_call: .
v_call: TRBV9
cdr3_nt: TGTGCCAGCAGCGAGGGGGGGGTAACTGAAGCTTTCTTT
cdr3_aa: CASSEGGVTEAFF

clone_size: .
j_call: TRBJ1-6
d_call: .
v_call: TRBV27
cdr3_nt: TGTGCCAGCAGTTTATGGGGGGGCCCTAATTCACCCCTCCACTTT
cdr3_aa: CASSLWGGPNSPLHF

clone_size: .
j_call: TRBJ2-5
d_call: TRBD2
v_call: TRBV6-5
cdr3_nt: TGTGCCAGCAGTTACTCGGGGGGGGTAGCCGAGACCCAGTACTTC
cdr3_aa: CASSYSGGVAETQYF

clone_size: .
j_call: TRBJ2-1
d_call: TRBD2
v_call: TRBV4-3
cdr3_nt: TGCGCCAGCAGCCAAGATGTTCCTAGCGGTTCCAATGAGCAGTTCTTC
cdr3_aa: CASSQDVPSGSNEQFF

clone_size: .
j_call: TRBJ2-7
d_call: TRBD1
v_call: TRBV19
cdr3_nt: TGTGCCAGTAGCGTACAGGGGGCTCAAGGCTACGAGCAGTACTTC
cdr3_aa: CASSVQGAQGYEQYF

clone_size: once
j_call: TRBJ2-3
d_call: TRBD2
v_call: TRBV2
cdr3_nt: TGTGCCAGCAGAATTAACCCTAGCGGGGCTGGGCCAGATACGCAGTATTTT
cdr3_aa: CASRINPSGAGPDTQYF

clone_size: .
j_call: TRBJ1-1
d_call: .
v_call: TRBV5-6
cdr3_nt: TGTGCCGTGGGGACACTCATGAACACTGAAGCTTTCTTT
cdr3_aa: CAVGTLMNTEAFF

clone_size: .
j_call: TRBJ2-1
d_call: TRBD2
v_call: TRBV4-2
cdr3_nt: TGTGCCAGCAGCCAAGAATTCCGGACTAGCGGGAGTATAAATGAGCAGTTCTTC
cdr3_aa: CASSQEFRTSGSINEQFF

clone_size: .
j_call: TRBJ2-7
d_call: .
v_call: TRBV11-1
cdr3_nt: TGTGCCAGCAGCTTCCGGGACTGGAACGAGCAGTACTTC
cdr3_aa: CASSFRDWNEQYF

clone_size: .
j_call: TRBJ2-7
d_call: TRBD2
v_call: TRBV7-2
cdr3_nt: TGTGCCAGCAGCTTTTCTAGCGGGTTCACCTACGAGCAGTACTTC
cdr3_aa: CASSFSSGFTYEQYF

clone_size: .
j_call: TRBJ2-6
d_call: .
v_call: TRBV15
cdr3_nt: TGTGCCACCAGCCATACTAGCTTATTTGGGGCCAACGTCCTGACTTTC
cdr3_aa: CATSHTSLFGANVLTF

clone_size: .
j_call: TRBJ2-7
d_call: TRBD1
v_call: TRBV27
cdr3_nt: TGTGCCAGCAGGGCTGGACAGGGGGTATACGAGCAGTACTTC
cdr3_aa: CASRAGQGVYEQYF

clone_size: .
j_call: TRBJ2-7
d_call: .
v_call: TRBV6-5
cdr3_nt: TGTGCCAGCAGTTACGACAGCCCCTACGAGCAGTACTTC
cdr3_aa: CASSYDSPYEQYF

clone_size: once
j_call: TRBJ1-3
d_call: TRBD1
v_call: TRBV15
cdr3_nt: TGTGCCACCAGCGGAGACAGGGGAGTCTCTGGAAACACCATATATTTT
cdr3_aa: CATSGDRGVSGNTIYF

clone_size: few
j_call: TRBJ1-2
d_call: .
v_call: TRBV2
cdr3_nt: TGTGCCAGCAGGTCAAAAATATGGGGAGAGCGGGGCTACACCTTC
cdr3_aa: CASRSKIWGERGYTF

clone_size: .
j_call: TRBJ1-5
d_call: TRBD1
v_call: TRBV7-2
cdr3_nt: TGTGCCAGCAGCGCTACAGGGGGCCGACAGCCCCAGCATTTT
cdr3_aa: CASSATGGRQPQHF

clone_size: .
j_call: TRBJ2-5
d_call: .
v_call: TRBV18
cdr3_nt: TGTGCCAGCTCACCCCCGGTTAGCGCTATCCAAGAGACCCAGTACTTC
cdr3_aa: CASSPPVSAIQETQYF

clone_size: .
j_call: TRBJ2-1
d_call: .
v_call: TRBV29-1
cdr3_nt: TGCAGCGTTGAAGACCGAGGGCTTGGGCAGTTCTTC
cdr3_aa: CSVEDRGLGQFF

clone_size: .
j_call: TRBJ2-3
d_call: TRBD2
v_call: TRBV5-6
cdr3_nt: TGTGCCAGCAGCTATACTAGCGGCGGAGGCCGACACACAGATACGCAGTATTTT
cdr3_aa: CASSYTSGGGRHTDTQYF

clone_size: .
j_call: TRBJ2-7
d_call: TRBD2
v_call: TRBV15
cdr3_nt: TGTGCCACCAGCAGAGATCCGGGACTAATTTACGAGCAGTACTTC
cdr3_aa: CATSRDPGLIYEQYF

clone_size: .
j_call: TRBJ2-3
d_call: .
v_call: TRBV6-6
cdr3_nt: TGTGCCAGCAGTTCCCCGGAGGTCGCAGATACGCAGTATTTT
cdr3_aa: CASSSPEVADTQYF

clone_size: .
j_call: TRBJ1-2
d_call: .
v_call: TRBV6-1
cdr3_nt: TGTGCCAGCAGTGAAATGGCAGGTGGTACTCTTGGCTACACCTTC
cdr3_aa: CASSEMAGGTLGYTF

clone_size: .
j_call: TRBJ2-7
d_call: .
v_call: TRBV9
cdr3_nt: TGTGCCAGCACCTTATCCCCAGAATCCTACGAGCAGTACTTC
cdr3_aa: CASTLSPESYEQYF

clone_size: .
j_call: TRBJ2-7
d_call: .
v_call: TRBV6-5
cdr3_nt: TGTGCCAGCAGTTACATTACAGGAACTTTCTACGAGCAGTACTTC
cdr3_aa: CASSYITGTFYEQYF

clone_size: .
j_call: TRBJ1-1
d_call: .
v_call: TRBV27
cdr3_nt: TGTGCCAGCACCATGAGGTGGTCAGACACTGAAGCTTTCTTT
cdr3_aa: CASTMRWSDTEAFF

clone_size: .
j_call: TRBJ1-2
d_call: TRBD1
v_call: TRBV6-5
cdr3_nt: TGTGCCAGCAGGGGACAGGGGGCGTACTATGGCTACACCTTC
cdr3_aa: CASRGQGAYYGYTF

clone_size: .
j_call: TRBJ2-2
d_call: TRBD1
v_call: TRBV18
cdr3_nt: TGTGCCAGCTCACCAGGACAGGGGGACACCGGGGAGCTGTTTTTT
cdr3_aa: CASSPGQGDTGELFF

clone_size: .
j_call: TRBJ1-2
d_call: .
v_call: TRBV30
cdr3_nt: TGTGCCTGGAGTCCCCCGGGGACCTTC
cdr3_aa: CAWSPPGTF

clone_size: .
j_call: TRBJ1-2
d_call: .
v_call: TRBV28
cdr3_nt: TGTGCCACGACAGCCGGGGGGCTTAACTATGGCTACACCTTC
cdr3_aa: CATTAGGLNYGYTF

clone_size: once
j_call: TRBJ2-7
d_call: TRBD2
v_call: TRBV13
cdr3_nt: TGTGCCAGCAGCTTCCTCCGGGGGACTAGCGGAGAATCTGACTACGAGCAGTACTTC
cdr3_aa: CASSFLRGTSGESDYEQYF

clone_size: .
j_call: TRBJ2-2
d_call: TRBD2
v_call: TRBV5-1
cdr3_nt: TGCGCCAGCAGCTTGACTAGCGGGACCGGGGAGCTGTTTTTT
cdr3_aa: CASSLTSGTGELFF

clone_size: .
j_call: TRBJ1-1
d_call: .
v_call: TRBV7-7
cdr3_nt: TGTGCTAGCAGCGCTAACAGGGCCACTGAAGCTTTCTTT
cdr3_aa: CASSANRATEAFF

clone_size: .
j_call: TRBJ1-2
d_call: .
v_call: TRBV28
cdr3_nt: TGTGCCAGCAGTTCACAGGGCGACCCTACTACAAGCTATGGCTACACCTTC
cdr3_aa: CASSSQGDPTTSYGYTF

clone_size: .
j_call: TRBJ2-7
d_call: TRBD2
v_call: TRBV2
cdr3_nt: TGTGCCAGCAGTGAGTTAACTAGCGGGAGTAGCGAGCAGTACTTC
cdr3_aa: CASSELTSGSSEQYF

clone_size: .
j_call: TRBJ2-2
d_call: TRBD2
v_call: TRBV28
cdr3_nt: TGTGCCAGCAGTTTTATCTCCTGGGACTACCTGGGCGGGGAGCTGTTTTTT
cdr3_aa: CASSFISWDYLGGELFF

clone_size: .
j_call: TRBJ1-1
d_call: .
v_call: TRBV29-1
cdr3_nt: TGCAGCGTTGAGTTCCCCAGGAACACTGAAGCTTTCTTT
cdr3_aa: CSVEFPRNTEAFF

clone_size: .
j_call: TRBJ1-1
d_call: .
v_call: TRBV29-1
cdr3_nt: TGCAGCGTTGAAGATCCCCGCAGGGCCACTGAAGCTTTCTTT
cdr3_aa: CSVEDPRRATEAFF

clone_size: .
j_call: TRBJ1-1
d_call: .
v_call: TRBV30
cdr3_nt: TGTGCCTGGAGCCCGAGTCTCCTCACTGAAGCTTTCTTT
cdr3_aa: CAWSPSLLTEAFF

clone_size: .
j_call: TRBJ2-3
d_call: .
v_call: TRBV27
cdr3_nt: TGTGCCAGCAGTTTTCCCGGATTGAGGTACACAGATACGCAGTATTTT
cdr3_aa: CASSFPGLRYTDTQYF

clone_size: few
j_call: TRBJ2-7
d_call: TRBD2
v_call: TRBV6-5
cdr3_nt: TGTGCCAGCAGTTACTCCCGGGAGGACTACGAGCAGTACTTC
cdr3_aa: CASSYSREDYEQYF

clone_size: .
j_call: TRBJ1-1
d_call: .
v_call: TRBV10-3
cdr3_nt: TGTGCCATCATTAGGGAGCCGGACACTGAAGCTTTCTTT
cdr3_aa: CAIIREPDTEAFF

clone_size: .
j_call: TRBJ1-2
d_call: .
v_call: TRBV6-1
cdr3_nt: TGTGCCAGCAGTTTACAGGGCCTGGGTGGCTATGGCTACACCTTC
cdr3_aa: CASSLQGLGGYGYTF

clone_size: few
j_call: TRBJ1-4
d_call: TRBD1
v_call: TRBV5-5
cdr3_nt: TGTGCCAGCAGCTTTTCCGGGACAGGGGGGTTTAATGAAAAACTGTTTTTT
cdr3_aa: CASSFSGTGGFNEKLFF

clone_size: .
j_call: TRBJ2-7
d_call: .
v_call: TRBV28
cdr3_nt: TGTGCCAGCAGTTTATCGGGTTCCTCCTACGAGCAGTACTTC
cdr3_aa: CASSLSGSSYEQYF